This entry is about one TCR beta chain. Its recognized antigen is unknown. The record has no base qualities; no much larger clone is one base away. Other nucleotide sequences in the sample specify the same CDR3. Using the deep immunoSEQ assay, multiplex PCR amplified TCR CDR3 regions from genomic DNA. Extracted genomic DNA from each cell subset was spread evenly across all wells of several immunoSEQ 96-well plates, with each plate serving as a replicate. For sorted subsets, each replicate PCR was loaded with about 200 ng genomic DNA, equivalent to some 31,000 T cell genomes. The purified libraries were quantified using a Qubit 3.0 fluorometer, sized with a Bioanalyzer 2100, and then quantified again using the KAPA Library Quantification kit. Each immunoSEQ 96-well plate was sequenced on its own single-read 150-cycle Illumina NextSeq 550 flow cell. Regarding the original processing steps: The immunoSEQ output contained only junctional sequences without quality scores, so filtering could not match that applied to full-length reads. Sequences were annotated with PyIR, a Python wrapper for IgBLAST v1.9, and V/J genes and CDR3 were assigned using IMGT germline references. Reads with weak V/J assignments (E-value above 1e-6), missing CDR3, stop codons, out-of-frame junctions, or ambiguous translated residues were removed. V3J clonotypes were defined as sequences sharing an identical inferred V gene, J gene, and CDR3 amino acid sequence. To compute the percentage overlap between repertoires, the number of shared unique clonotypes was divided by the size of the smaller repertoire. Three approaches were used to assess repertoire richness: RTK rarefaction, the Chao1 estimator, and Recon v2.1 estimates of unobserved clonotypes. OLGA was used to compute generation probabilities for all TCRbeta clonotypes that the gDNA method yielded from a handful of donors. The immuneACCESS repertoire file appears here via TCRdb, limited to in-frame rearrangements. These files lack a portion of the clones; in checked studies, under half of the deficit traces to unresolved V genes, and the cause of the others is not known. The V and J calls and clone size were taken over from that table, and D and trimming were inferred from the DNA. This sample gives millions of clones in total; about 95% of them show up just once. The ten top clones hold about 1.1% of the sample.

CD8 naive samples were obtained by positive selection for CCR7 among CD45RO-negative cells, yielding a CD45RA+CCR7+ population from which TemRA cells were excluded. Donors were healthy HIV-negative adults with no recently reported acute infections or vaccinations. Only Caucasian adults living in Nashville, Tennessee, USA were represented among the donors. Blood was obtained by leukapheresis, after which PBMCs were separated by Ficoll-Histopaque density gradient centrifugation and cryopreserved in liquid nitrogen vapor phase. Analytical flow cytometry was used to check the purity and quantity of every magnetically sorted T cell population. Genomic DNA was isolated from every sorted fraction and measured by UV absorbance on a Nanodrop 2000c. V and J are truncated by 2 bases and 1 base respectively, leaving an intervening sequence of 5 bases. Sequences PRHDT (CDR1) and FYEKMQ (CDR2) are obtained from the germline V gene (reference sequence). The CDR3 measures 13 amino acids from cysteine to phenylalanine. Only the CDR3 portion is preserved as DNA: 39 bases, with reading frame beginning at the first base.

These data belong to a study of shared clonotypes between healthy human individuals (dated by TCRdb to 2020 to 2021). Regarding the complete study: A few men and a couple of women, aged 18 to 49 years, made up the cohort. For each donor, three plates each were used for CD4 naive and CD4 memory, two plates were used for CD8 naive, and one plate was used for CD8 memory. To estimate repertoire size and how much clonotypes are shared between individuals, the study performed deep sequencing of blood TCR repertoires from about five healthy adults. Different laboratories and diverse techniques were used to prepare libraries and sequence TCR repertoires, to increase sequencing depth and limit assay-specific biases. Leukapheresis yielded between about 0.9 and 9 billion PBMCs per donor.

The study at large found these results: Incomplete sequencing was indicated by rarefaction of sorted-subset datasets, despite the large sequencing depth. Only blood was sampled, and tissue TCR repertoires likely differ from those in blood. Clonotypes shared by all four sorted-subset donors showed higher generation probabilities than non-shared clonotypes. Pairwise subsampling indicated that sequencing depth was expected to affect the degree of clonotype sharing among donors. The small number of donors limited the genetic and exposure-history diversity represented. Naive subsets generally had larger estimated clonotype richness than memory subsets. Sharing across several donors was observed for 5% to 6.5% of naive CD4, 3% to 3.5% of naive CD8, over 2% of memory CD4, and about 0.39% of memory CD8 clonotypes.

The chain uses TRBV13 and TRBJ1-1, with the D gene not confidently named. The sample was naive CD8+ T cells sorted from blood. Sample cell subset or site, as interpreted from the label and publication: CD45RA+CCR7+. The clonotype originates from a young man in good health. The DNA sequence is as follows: TGTGCCAGCAGCTTATCCAGGAACACTGAAGCTTTCTTT. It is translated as CASSLSRNTEAFF.